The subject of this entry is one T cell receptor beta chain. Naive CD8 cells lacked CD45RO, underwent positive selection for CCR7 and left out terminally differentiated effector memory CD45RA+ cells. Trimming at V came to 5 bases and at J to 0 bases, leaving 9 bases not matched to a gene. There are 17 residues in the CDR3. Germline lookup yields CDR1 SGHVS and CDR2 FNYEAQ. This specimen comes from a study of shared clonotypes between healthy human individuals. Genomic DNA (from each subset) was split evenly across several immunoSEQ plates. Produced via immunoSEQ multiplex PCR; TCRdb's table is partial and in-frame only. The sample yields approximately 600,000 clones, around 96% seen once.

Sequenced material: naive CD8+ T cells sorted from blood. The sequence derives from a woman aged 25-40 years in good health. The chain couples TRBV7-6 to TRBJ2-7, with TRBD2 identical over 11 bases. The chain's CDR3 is CASSPGTSGRSSYEQYF. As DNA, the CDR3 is TGTGCCAGCAGCCCGGGGACTAGCGGCAGGAGCTCCTACGAGCAGTACTTC.